Below are 4 T cell receptor beta chains sequenced from a single sample in a study of immune characterization of retroperitoneal liposarcoma. TCRdb ran MiXCR on the PCR reads and lists one entry per CDR3 protein. The profile shows 2,500 or so distinct CDR3 sequences, roughly 35% of them singletons. The sequenced sample was tumor tissue. These receptors came from a male donor with retroperitoneal liposarcoma.

The J gene is TRBJ2-5, the V gene TRBV6-1; 12 bases are shared with TRBD2. The trim removed 3 bases at V and 5 bases at J, leaving 4 bases unmatched. The germline V gene encodes CDR1 MNHNS and CDR2 SASEGT. The CDR3 runs to 15 residues. Here the CDR3 DNA reads TGTGCCAGCAGTGACCTAGCGGGGGGGCAGGAGACCCAGTACTTC. Translated, it gives CASSDLAGGQETQYF.

This clonotype has a handful of counts. CDR3 bases: TGTGCCAGCAGTCCAAGGGGGGGGAGAGTACTAGCGGGAGCTAAAGCCTACGAGCAGTACTTC. It translates to CASSPRGGRVLAGAKAYEQYF. This chain joins TRBV6-1 and TRBJ2-7; 11 bases are a match to TRBD2. CDR1 and CDR2 from the germline V gene are MNHNS and SASEGT. V was clipped by 5 bases and J by 2 bases; unmatched bases: 23. CDR3 length equals 21 residues.

This clonotype is medium-sized by share. The V and J genes are TRBV7-6 and TRBJ2-1, with TRBD2 matching over 7 bases. V shed 5 bases and J 13 bases; nucleotides not matched to a gene: 5. The germline CDR1 and CDR2 sequences are SGHVS and FNYEAQ. The CDR3 contains 11 residues. This CDR3 reads CASSPRETQFF. CDR3 DNA sequence: TGTGCCAGCAGCCCGCGGGAGACCCAGTTCTTC.

The chain links TRBV6-8 to TRBJ2-5; TRBD1 matches at 11 bases. Gene TRBJ2-7 matches the end of the DNA better, so the J call may be wrong. The germline CDR1 and CDR2 sequences are MNHGY and SAAAGT. CDR3 size: 15 residues. CDR3 nucleotide sequence: TGTGCCAGCAAGGTTGGACAGGGGGCCGCCTACGAGCAGTACTTC. It yields the protein CASKVGQGAAYEQYF.